This TCR beta chain originates from a study of identical twins. This clonotype was observed at least ten times. With 0 bases removed from V and 3 bases from J, the gap between germline ends came to 14 bases. The CDR3 spans 16 residues. From germline, CDR1 is DFQATT and CDR2 SNEGSKA (reference sequence). TCRdb re-called the 5' RACE reads with MiXCR, one entry per CDR3 protein. The table lists 300,000 or so distinct CDR3 sequences, more than 8% of them singletons. These records were also assigned to another study, of yellow fever vaccine responses in identical twins.

Sequencing used CD8+ T cells sorted from blood. The source of this sequence is a young woman in good health. The rearrangement uses TRBV20-1 and TRBJ2-2; D is ambiguous. The DNA for the CDR3 is TGCAGTGCTAGAGATTCACGCCGAGGCGACACCGGGGAGCTGTTTTTT. Amino acid sequence: CSARDSRRGDTGELFF.